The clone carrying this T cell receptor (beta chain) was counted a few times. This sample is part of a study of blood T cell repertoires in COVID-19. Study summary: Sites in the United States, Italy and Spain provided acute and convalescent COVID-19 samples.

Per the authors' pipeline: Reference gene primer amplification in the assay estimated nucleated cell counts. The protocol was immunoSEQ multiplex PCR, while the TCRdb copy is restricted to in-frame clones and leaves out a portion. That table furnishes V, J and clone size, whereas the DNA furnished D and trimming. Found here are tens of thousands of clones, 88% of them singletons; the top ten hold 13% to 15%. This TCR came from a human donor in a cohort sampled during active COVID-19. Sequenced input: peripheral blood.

The CDR3 loop reads CASSIGSGQGGSEAFF. The CDR3 DNA sequence: TGTGCCAGTAGTATAGGCTCGGGACAGGGAGGTTCCGAAGCTTTCTTT. This chain connects TRBV19 to TRBJ1-1; TRBD1 matches 9 bases. Germline V gene data show CDR1 as LNHDA and CDR2 as SQIVND (reference sequence). The CDR3 totals 16 residues. Trimming removed 1 base from V and 8 bases from J; junction bases left unmatched: 11.